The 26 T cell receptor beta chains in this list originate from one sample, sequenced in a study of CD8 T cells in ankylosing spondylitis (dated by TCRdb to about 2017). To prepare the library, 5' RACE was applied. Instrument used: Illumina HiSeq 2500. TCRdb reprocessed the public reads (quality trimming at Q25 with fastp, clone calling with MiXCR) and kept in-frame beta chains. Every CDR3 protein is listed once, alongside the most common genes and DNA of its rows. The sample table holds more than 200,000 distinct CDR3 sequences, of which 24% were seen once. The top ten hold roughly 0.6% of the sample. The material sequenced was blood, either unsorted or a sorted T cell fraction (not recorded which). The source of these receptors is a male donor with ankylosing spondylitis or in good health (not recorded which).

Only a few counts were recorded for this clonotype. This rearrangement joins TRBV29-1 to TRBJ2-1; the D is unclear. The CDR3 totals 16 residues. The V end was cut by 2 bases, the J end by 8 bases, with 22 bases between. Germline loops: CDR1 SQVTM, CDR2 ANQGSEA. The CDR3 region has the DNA TGCAGCGTTGAACCCTCGGGTCCTCGTAGTGTCGATGAGCAGTTCTTC. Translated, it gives CSVEPSGPRSVDEQFF.

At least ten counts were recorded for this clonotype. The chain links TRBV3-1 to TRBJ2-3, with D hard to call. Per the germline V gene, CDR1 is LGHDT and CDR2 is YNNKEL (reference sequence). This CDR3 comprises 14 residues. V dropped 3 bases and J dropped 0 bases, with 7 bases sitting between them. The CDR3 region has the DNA TGTGCCAGCAGCCAGGGCCGAAGCACAGATACGCAGTATTTT. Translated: CASSQGRSTDTQYF.

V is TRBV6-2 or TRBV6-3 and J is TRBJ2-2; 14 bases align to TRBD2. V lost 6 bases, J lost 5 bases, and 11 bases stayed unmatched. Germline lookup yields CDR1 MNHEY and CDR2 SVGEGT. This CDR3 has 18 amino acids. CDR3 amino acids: CASSSNLGLAGVTGELFF. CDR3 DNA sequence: TGTGCCAGCAGCTCCAACCTGGGACTAGCGGGGGTAACCGGGGAGCTGTTTTTT.

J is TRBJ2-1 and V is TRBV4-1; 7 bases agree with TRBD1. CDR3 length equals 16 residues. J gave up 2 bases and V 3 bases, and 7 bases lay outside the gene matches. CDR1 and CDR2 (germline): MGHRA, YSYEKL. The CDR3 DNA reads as TGCGCCAGCAGCCAGGCCGGGACAGCGACCTACAATGAGCAGTTCTTC. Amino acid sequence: CASSQAGTATYNEQFF.

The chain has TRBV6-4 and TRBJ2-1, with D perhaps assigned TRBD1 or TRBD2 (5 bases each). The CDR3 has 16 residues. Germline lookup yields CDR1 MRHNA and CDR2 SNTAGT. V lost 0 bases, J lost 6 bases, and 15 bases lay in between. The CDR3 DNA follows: TGTGCCAGCAGTGACTCTCGGGGCTACGACCGCAATGAGCAGTTCTTC. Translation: CASSDSRGYDRNEQFF.

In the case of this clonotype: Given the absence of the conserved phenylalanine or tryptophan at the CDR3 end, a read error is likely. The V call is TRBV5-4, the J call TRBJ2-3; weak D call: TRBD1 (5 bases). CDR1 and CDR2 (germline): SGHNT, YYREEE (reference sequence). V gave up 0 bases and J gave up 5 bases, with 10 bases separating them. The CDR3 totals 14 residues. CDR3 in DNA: TGTGCCAGCAGCTTGGGACAGTTGGGAGATACGCAGTATTGT. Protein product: CASSLGQLGDTQYC.

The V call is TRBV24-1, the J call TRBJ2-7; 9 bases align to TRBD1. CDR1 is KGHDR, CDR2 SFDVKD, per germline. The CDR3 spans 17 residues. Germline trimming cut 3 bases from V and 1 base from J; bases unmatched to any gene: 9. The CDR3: CATSDPAGTGLSYEQYF. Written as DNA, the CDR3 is TGTGCCACCAGTGATCCCGCCGGGACAGGGCTATCCTACGAGCAGTACTTC.

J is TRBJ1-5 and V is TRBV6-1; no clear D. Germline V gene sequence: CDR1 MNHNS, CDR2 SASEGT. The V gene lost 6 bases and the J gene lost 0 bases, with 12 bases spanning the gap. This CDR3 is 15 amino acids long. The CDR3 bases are TGTGCCAGCAGCCCCCGCCGAAATAGCAATCAGCCCCAGCATTTT. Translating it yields CASSPRRNSNQPQHF.

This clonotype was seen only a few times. This CDR3 is CASSPGGTSITGELFF. CDR3 DNA sequence: TGCGCCAGCAGCCCGGGGGGGACTAGCATCACCGGGGAGCTGTTTTTT. The chain carries TRBV5-1 and TRBJ2-2, with TRBD2 matching over 9 bases. The V and J ends lost 4 bases and 4 bases, in that order; junction bases with no gene match: 8. In germline, CDR1 is SGHRS, CDR2 YFSETQ. CDR3 size: 16 residues.

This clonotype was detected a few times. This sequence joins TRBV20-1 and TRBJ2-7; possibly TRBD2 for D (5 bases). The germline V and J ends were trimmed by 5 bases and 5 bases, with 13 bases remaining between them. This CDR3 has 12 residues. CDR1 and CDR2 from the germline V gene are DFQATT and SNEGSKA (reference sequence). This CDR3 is CSAAPAGHEQYF. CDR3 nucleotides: TGCAGTGCTGCCCCGGCGGGCCACGAGCAGTACTTC.

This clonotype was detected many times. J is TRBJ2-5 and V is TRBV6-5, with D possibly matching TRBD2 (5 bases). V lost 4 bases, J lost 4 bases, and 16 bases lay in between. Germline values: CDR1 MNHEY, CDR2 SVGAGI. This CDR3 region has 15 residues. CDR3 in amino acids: CASSSLRTSRETQYF. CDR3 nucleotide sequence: TGTGCCAGCAGTTCGCTCCGGACTTCAAGAGAGACCCAGTACTTC.

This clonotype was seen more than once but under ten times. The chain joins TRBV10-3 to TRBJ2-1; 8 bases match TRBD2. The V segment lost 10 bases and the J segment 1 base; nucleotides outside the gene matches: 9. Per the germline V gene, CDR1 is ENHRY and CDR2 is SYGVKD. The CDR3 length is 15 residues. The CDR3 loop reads CATGGAGSSYNEQFF. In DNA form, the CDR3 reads TGTGCCACCGGGGGGGCAGGGTCGTCCTACAATGAGCAGTTCTTC.

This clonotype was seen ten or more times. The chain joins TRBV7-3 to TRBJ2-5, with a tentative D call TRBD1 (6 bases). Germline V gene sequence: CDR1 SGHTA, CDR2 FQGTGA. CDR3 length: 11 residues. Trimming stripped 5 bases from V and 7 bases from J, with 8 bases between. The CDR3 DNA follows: TGTGCCAGCAGCCCGACAGGGACCCAGTACTTC. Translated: CASSPTGTQYF.

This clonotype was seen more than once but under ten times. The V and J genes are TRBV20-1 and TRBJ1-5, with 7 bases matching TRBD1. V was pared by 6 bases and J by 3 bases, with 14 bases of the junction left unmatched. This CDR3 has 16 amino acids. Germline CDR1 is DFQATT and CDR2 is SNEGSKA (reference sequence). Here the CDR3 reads CSAEPRGGFVNQPQHF. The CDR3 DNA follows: TGCAGTGCAGAACCCAGAGGGGGCTTCGTCAATCAGCCCCAGCATTTT.

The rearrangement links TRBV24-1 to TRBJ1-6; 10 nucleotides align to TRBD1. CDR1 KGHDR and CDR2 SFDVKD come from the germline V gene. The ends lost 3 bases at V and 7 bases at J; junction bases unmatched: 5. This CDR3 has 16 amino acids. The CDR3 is CATSDGGQGENSPLHF. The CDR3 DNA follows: TGTGCCACCAGTGATGGTGGACAGGGGGAGAATTCACCCCTCCACTTT.

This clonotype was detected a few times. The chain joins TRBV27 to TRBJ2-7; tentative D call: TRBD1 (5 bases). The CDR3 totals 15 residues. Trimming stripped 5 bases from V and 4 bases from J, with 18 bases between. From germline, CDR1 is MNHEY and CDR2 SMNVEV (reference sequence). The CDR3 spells CASSPSTENPYEQYF. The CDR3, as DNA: TGTGCCAGCAGTCCATCGACAGAAAATCCTTACGAGCAGTACTTC.

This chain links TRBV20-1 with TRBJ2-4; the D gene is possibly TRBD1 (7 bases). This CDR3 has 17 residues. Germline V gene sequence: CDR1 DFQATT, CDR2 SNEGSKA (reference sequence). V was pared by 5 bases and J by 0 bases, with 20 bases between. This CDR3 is CSAPNNRGGLAKNIQYF. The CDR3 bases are TGCAGTGCTCCGAATAACAGGGGAGGTCTAGCCAAAAACATTCAGTACTTC.

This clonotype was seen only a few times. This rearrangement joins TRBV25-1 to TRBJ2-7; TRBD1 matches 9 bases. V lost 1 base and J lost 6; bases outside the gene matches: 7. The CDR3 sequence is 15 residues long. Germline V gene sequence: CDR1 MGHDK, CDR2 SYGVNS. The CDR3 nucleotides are TGTGCCAGCAGTGAATGGATTGGGACAGGGACCGAGCAGTACTTC. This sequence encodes CASSEWIGTGTEQYF.

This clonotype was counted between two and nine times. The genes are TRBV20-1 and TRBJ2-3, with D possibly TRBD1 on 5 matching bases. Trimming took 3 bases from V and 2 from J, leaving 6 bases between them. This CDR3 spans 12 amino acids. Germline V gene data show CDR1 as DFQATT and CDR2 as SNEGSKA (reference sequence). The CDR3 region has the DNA TGCAGTGCTAGGGACAACACAGATACGCAGTATTTT. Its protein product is CSARDNTDTQYF.

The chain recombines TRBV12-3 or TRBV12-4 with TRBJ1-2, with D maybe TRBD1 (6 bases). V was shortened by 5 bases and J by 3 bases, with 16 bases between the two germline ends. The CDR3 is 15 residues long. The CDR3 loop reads CASSAQRGADYGYTF. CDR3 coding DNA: TGTGCCAGCAGTGCACAGCGGGGGGCGGACTATGGCTACACCTTC.

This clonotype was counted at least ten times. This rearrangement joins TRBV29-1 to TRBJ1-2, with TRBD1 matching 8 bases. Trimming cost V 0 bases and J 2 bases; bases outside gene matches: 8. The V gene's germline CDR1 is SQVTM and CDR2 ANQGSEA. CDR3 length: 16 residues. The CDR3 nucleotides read TGCAGCGTTGAAGATCTGTACGGACAGGGCAACTATGGCTACACCTTC. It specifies CSVEDLYGQGNYGYTF.

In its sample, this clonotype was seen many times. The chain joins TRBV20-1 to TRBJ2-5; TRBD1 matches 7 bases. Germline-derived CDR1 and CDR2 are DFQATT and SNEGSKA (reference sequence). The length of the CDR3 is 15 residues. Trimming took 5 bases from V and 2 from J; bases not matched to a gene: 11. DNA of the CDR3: TGCAGTGCTCAAAGTCGACAGGGCGGGCAAGAGACCCAGTACTTC. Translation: CSAQSRQGGQETQYF.

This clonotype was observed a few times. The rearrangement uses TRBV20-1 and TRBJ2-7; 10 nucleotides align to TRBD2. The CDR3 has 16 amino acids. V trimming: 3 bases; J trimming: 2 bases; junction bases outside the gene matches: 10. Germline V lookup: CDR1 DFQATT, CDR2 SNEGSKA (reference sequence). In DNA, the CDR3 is TGCAGTGCTAGTAGTTTAGCGGGGGGTCGTACCTACGAGCAGTACTTC. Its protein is CSASSLAGGRTYEQYF.

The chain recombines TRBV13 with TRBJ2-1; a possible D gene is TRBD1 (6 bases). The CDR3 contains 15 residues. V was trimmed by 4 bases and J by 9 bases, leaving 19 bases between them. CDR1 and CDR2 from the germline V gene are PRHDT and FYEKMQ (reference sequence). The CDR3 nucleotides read TGTGCCAGCAGCTATTATAAGACAGGCATGAGTGAGCAGTTCTTC. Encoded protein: CASSYYKTGMSEQFF. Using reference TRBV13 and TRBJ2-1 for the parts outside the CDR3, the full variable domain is AAGVIQSPRHLIKEKRETATLKCYPIPRHDTVYWYQQGPGQDPQFLISFYEKMQSDKGSIPDRFSAQQFSDYHSELNMSSLELGDSALYFCASSYYKTGMSEQFFGPGTRLTVL.

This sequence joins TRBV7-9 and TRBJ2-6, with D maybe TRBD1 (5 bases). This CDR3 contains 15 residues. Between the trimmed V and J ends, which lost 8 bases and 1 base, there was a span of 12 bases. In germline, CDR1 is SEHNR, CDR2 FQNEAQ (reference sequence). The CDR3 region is CASLPGISGANVLTF. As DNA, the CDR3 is TGTGCCAGCTTGCCAGGGATTTCTGGGGCCAACGTCCTGACTTTC.

As DNA, the CDR3 is TGTGCCAGCAGCGAAACAGGGGGAGGCTACGAGCAGTACTTC. This sequence encodes CASSETGGGYEQYF. J is TRBJ2-7 and V is TRBV9; 8 positions agree with TRBD1. The CDR3 covers 14 residues. Germline CDR1 and CDR2: SGDLS and YYNGEE. V lost 3 bases and J lost 3; bases outside the gene matches: 5. Variable domain in full (rest from reference TRBV9 and TRBJ2-7): DSGVTQTPKHLITATGQRVTLRCSPRSGDLSVYWYQQSLDQGLQFLIQYYNGEERAKGNILERFSAQQFPDLHSELNLSSLELGDSALYFCASSETGGGYEQYFGPGTRLTVT.